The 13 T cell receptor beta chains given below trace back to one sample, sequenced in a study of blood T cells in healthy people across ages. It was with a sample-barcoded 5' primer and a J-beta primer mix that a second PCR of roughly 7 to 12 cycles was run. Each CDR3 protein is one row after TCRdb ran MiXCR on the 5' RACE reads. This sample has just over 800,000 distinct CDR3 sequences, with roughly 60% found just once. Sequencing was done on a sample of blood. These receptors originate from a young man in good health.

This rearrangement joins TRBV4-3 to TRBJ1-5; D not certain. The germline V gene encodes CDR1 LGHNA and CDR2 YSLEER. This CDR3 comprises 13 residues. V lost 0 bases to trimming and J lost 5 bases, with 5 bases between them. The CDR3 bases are TGCGCCAGCAGCCAAGATAACGATCAGCCCCAGCATTTT. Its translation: CASSQDNDQPQHF.

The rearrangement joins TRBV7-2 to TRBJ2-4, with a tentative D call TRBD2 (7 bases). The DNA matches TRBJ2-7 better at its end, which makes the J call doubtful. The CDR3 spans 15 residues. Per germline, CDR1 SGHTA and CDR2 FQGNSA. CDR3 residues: CASSFSGGDPYEQYF. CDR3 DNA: TGTGCCAGCAGCTTCTCGGGGGGCGACCCCTACGAGCAGTACTTC.

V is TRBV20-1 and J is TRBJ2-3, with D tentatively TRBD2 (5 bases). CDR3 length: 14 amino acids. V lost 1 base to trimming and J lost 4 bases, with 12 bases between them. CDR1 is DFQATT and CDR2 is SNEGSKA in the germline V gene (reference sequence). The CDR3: CSARAATGSDTQYF. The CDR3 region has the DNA TGCAGTGCTAGAGCTGCGACGGGATCAGATACGCAGTATTTT.

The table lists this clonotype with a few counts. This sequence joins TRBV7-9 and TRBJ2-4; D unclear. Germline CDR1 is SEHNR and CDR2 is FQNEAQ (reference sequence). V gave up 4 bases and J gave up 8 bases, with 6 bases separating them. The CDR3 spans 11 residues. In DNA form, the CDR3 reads TGTGCCAGCAGCTCGAACGACATTCAGTACTTC. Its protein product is CASSSNDIQYF.

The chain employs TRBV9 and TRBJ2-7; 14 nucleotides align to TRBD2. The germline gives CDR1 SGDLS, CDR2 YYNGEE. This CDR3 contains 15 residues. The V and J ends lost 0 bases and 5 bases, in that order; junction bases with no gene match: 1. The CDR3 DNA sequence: TGTGCCAGCAGCGTAGGGGGACTAGCGGGGGACGAGCAGTACTTC. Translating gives CASSVGGLAGDEQYF. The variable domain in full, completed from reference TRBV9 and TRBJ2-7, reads DSGVTQTPKHLITATGQRVTLRCSPRSGDLSVYWYQQSLDQGLQFLIQYYNGEERAKGNILERFSAQQFPDLHSELNLSSLELGDSALYFCASSVGGLAGDEQYFGPGTRLTVT.

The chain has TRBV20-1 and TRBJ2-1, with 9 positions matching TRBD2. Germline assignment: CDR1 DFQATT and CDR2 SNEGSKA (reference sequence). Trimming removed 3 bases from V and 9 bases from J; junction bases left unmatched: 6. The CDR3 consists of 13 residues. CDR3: CSARTLAGSEQFF. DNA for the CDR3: TGCAGTGCTAGGACACTAGCGGGCAGTGAGCAGTTCTTC.

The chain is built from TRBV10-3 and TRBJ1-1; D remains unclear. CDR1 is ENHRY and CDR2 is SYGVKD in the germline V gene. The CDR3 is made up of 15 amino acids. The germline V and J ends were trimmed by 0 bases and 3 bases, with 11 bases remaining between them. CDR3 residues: CAISESGEKDTEAFF. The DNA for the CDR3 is TGTGCCATCAGTGAGTCAGGTGAGAAGGACACTGAAGCTTTCTTT.

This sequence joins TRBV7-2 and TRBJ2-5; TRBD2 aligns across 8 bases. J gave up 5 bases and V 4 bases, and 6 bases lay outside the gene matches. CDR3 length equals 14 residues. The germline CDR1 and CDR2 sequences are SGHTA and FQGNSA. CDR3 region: CASSSRSGGETQYF. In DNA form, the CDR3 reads TGTGCCAGCAGCTCTCGAAGCGGGGGTGAGACCCAGTACTTC.

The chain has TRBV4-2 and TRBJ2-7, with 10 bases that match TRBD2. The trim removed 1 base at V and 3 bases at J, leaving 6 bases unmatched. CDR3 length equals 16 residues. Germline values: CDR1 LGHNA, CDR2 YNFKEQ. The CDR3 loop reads CASSQAGQRGGYEQYF. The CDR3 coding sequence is TGTGCCAGCAGCCAAGCAGGCCAGCGGGGGGGCTACGAGCAGTACTTC.

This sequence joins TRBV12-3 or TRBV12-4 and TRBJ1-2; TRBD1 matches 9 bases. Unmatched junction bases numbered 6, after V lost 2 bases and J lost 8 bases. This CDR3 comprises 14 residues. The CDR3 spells CASSLQQGAGGYTF. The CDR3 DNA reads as TGTGCCAGCAGTTTACAACAGGGGGCAGGGGGCTACACCTTC.

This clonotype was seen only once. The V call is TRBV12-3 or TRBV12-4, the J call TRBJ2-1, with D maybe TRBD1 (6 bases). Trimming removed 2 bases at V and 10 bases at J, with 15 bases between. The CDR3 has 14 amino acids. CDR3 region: CASSLQAGDTEQFF. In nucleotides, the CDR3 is TGTGCCAGCAGTTTACAGGCAGGGGACACGGAGCAGTTCTTC.

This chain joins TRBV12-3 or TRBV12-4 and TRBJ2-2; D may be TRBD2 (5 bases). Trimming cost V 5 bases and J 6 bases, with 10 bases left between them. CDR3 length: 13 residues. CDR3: CASSPTDSGELFF. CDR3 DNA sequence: TGTGCCAGCAGTCCTACGGACTCCGGGGAGCTGTTTTTT.

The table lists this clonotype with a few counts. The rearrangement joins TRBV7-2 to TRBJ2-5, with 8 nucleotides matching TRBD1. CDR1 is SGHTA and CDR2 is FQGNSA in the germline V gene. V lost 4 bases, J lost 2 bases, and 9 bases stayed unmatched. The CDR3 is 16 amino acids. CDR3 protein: CASSSNRGTGQETQYF. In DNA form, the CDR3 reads TGTGCCAGCAGCTCCAACCGGGGGACAGGTCAAGAGACCCAGTACTTC. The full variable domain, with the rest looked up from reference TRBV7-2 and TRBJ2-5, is GAGVSQSPSNKVTEKGKDVELRCDPISGHTALYWYRQSLGQGLEFLIYFQGNSAPDKSGLPSDRFSAERTGGSVSTLTIQRTQQEDSAVYLCASSSNRGTGQETQYFGPGTRLLVL.